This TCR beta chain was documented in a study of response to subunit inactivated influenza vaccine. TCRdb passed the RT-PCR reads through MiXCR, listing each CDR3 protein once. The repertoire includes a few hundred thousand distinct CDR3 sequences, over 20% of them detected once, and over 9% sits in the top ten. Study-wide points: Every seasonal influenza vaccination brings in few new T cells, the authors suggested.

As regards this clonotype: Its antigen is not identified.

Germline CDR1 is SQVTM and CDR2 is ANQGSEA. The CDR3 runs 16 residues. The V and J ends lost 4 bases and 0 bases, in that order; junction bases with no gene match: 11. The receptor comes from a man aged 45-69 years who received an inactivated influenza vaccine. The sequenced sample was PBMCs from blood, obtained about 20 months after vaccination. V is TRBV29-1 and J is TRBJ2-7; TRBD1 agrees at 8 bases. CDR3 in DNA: TGCAGCGTTGGAGGGGTGGGAGGACAGGGCTCCTACGAGCAGTACTTC. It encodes CSVGGVGGQGSYEQYF.